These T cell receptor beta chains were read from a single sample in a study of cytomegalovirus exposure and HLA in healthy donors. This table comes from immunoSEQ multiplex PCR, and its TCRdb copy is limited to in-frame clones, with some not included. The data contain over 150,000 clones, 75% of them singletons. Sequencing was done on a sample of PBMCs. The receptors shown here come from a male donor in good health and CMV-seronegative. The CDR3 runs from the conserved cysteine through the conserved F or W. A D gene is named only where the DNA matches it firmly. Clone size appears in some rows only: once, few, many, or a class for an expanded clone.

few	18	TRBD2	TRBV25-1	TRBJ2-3	CASSEPRGRAESTDTQYF	TGTGCCAGCAGTGAACCTCGCGGGAGGGCCGAGAGCACAGATACGCAGTATTTT
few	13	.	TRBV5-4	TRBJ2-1	CASSFWGDNEQFF	TGTGCCAGCAGCTTCTGGGGAGACAATGAGCAGTTCTTC
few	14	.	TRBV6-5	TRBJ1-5	CASSVWGGNQPQHF	TGTGCCAGCAGTGTCTGGGGGGGCAATCAGCCCCAGCATTTT
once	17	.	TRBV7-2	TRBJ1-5	CASSLVAAPNSNQPQHF	TGTGCCAGCAGCTTAGTTGCGGCACCTAATAGCAATCAGCCCCAGCATTTT
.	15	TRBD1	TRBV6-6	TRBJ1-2	CASSYSQGGGYGYTF	TGTGCCAGCAGTTACTCGCAGGGGGGCGGCTATGGCTACACCTTC
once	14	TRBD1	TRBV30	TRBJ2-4	CAWTVGQGKNIQYF	TGTGCCTGGACCGTAGGACAGGGAAAAAACATTCAGTACTTC
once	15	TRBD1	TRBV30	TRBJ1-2	CAWSLTGTGGYGYTF	TGTGCCTGGAGTTTAACCGGGACAGGGGGCTATGGCTACACCTTC
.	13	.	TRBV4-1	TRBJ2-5	CASSQESPETQYF	TGCGCCAGCAGCCAAGAGAGCCCAGAGACCCAGTACTTC
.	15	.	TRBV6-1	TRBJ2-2	CASFPGHQNTGELFF	TGTGCCAGCTTCCCGGGACACCAGAACACCGGGGAGCTGTTTTTT
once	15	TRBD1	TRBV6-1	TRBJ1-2	CASSVQFGTDYGYTF	TGTGCCAGCAGTGTCCAGTTCGGGACAGACTATGGCTACACCTTC
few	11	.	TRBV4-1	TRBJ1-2	CASRTGFGYTF	TGCGCCAGCAGGACGGGGTTTGGCTACACCTTC
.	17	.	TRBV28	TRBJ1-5	CASSWGQEGNSNQPQHF	TGTGCCAGCAGTTGGGGTCAGGAGGGGAACAGCAATCAGCCCCAGCATTTT
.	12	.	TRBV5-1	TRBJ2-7	CASSSEGYEQYF	TGCGCCAGCAGCTCGGAGGGGTACGAGCAGTACTTC
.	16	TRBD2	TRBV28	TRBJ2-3	CASSLETSGSSDTQYF	TGTGCCAGCAGTTTAGAGACTAGCGGGAGTTCAGATACGCAGTATTTT
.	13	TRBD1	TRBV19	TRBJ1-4	CASRRTGAEKLFF	TGTGCCAGTAGAAGAACAGGGGCTGAAAAACTGTTTTTT
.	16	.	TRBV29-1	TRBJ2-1	CSVVRGGLDPNNEQFF	TGCAGCGTTGTTAGGGGAGGACTCGATCCGAATAATGAGCAGTTCTTC
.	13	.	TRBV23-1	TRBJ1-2	CASSQLRGAGYTF	TGCGCCAGCAGTCAATTGAGAGGAGCTGGCTACACCTTC
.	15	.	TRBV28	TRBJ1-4	CASSEAGTFNEKLFF	TGTGCCAGCAGTGAAGCAGGGACTTTTAATGAAAAACTGTTTTTT
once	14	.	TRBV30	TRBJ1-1	CAWSLGGLITEAFF	TGTGCCTGGAGCCTCGGGGGGCTTATCACTGAAGCTTTCTTT
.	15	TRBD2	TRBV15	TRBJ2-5	CATSRDPSGSDEQYF	TGTGCCACCAGCAGAGACCCTAGCGGGAGCGATGAGCAGTACTTC
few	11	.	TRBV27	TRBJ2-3	CASRLRDTQYF	TGTGCCAGCAGACTGCGGGATACGCAGTATTTT
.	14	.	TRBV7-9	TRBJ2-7	CASRDREGPYEQYF	TGTGCCAGCAGGGACAGGGAGGGGCCTTACGAGCAGTACTTC
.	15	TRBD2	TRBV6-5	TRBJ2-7	CASSFGLGSSYEQYF	TGTGCCAGCAGTTTCGGACTAGGGTCCTCCTACGAGCAGTACTTC
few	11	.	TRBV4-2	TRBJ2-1	CASSQAYEQFF	TGTGCCAGCAGCCAGGCTTATGAGCAGTTCTTC
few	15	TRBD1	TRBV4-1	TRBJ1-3	CASSQTDRAGNTIYF	TGCGCCAGCAGCCAAACGGACAGGGCTGGAAACACCATATATTTT
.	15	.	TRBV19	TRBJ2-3	CASSPPFLASDTQYF	TGTGCCAGCTCCCCCCCCTTCTTAGCCTCCGATACGCAGTATTTT
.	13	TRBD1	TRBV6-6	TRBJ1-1	CASSSGGGTEAFF	TGTGCCAGCAGTTCAGGGGGTGGAACTGAAGCTTTCTTT
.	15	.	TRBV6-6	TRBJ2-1	CASSYETLLYNEQFF	TGTGCCAGCAGTTACGAGACCCTACTATACAATGAGCAGTTCTTC
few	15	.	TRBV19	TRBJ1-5	CASSVRGRGNQPQHF	TGTGCCAGTAGTGTCAGGGGTCGGGGCAATCAGCCCCAGCATTTT